This T cell receptor (beta chain) is drawn from a study of OX40 agonist ivuxolimab in advanced cancers. Study in general: A male proportion of approximately 83% was recorded, with mean age about 54 years and range about 20 to 85. General study results and limits: There was clonal expansion of CD4+ and CD8+ blood T cells by week 6 at 0.1 to 3.0 mg/kg. Relative to CD4+, CD8+ T cells held more expanded clones on average.

Comments on this clone: No antigen is known for it.

Clones were sequenced by immunoSEQ multiplex PCR, and TCRdb holds only the in-frame ones, with some missing. Of about 38,000 clones detected, over 60% appear once; the ten largest clones hold around 9.3%. Per germline, CDR1 SGHKS and CDR2 YYEKEE (reference sequence). The CDR3 is 14 amino acids. V was pared by 6 bases and J by 1 base, with 13 bases between. The chain combines TRBV5-5 with TRBJ1-1; D is unclear. This receptor was identified in an adult with an advanced solid tumor such as melanoma, head and neck, liver or kidney cancer. The sample was CD4+ or CD8+ T cells sorted from blood, taken in a trial of the OX40 agonist ivuxolimab. CDR3 loop: CASTLEWGNTEAFF. The CDR3 DNA follows: TGTGCCAGCACCCTTGAATGGGGGAACACTGAAGCTTTCTTT.